What follows is one TCR beta chain and its context. This sample was taken from a study of T cells expressing NK-cell markers. This CDR3 has 12 residues. Per germline, CDR1 DFQATT and CDR2 SNEGSKA (reference sequence). Reprocessing the 5' RACE reads, TCRdb reports a single entry for every CDR3 protein and omits DNA. Across 300,000 to 500,000 distinct CDR3 sequences, the top ten clones capture over 8.5% of the sample. Specimen: blood T cells: a sorted CD56 or NKG2C T cell subset, CD4+ or CD8+ T cells, or bulk PBMC T cells (not recorded which). The clonotype was recovered from a woman aged 45-65 years in good health. This rearrangement joins TRBV20-1 to TRBJ2-1. This CDR3 reads CSVRGQNNEQFF.